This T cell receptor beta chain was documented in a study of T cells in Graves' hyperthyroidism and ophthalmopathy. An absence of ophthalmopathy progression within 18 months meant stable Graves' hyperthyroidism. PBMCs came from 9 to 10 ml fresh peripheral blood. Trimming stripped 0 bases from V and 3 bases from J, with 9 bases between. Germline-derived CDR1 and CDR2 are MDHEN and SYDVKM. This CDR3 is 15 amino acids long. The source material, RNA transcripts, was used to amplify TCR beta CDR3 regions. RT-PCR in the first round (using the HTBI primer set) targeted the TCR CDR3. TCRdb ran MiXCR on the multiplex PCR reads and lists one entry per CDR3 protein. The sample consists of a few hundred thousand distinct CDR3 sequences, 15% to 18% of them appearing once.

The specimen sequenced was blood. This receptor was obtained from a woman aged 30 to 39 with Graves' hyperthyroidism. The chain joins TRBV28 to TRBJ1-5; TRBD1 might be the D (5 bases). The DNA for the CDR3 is TGTGCCAGCAGTTTATGGGGAGGGGACAATCAGCCCCAGCATTTT. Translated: CASSLWGGDNQPQHF.